This T cell receptor beta chain was profiled in a study of T cells after yellow fever vaccination. There are many counts of this clonotype. Its antigen is not known. Whole-study findings and limits: The appearance of a small share of clonotypes in both CD4 and CD8 compartments was observed.

Germline loops: CDR1 MNHEY, CDR2 SVGEGT. The J segment lost 6 bases and the V segment lost 4 bases, leaving 3 bases of the junction unmatched. The CDR3 covers 15 residues. TCRdb itself ran the 5' RACE reads through MiXCR, one entry per CDR3 protein. This table holds 300,000 to 350,000 distinct CDR3 sequences, approximately 4.3% found once. The V gene is TRBV6-2 or TRBV6-3, the J gene TRBJ2-2; 12 nucleotides line up with TRBD1. The specimen comprised PBMCs, sampled 15 days after the yellow fever booster vaccination. The clonotype was recovered from a man younger than 30 who received the YFV17D yellow fever vaccine. The CDR3 DNA reads as TGTGCCAGCAGTTGGGACAGGGGGCTGTCCGGGGAGCTGTTTTTT. This translates into CASSWDRGLSGELFF.